The sequence of this T cell receptor (beta chain) was determined in a study of blood T cells in healthy people across ages. As regards this clonotype: The target antigen is unknown.

The use of a sample-barcoded 5' primer and a J-beta primer mix characterized a second PCR of roughly 7 to 11 cycles. TCRdb ran MiXCR on the 5' RACE reads and lists one entry per CDR3 protein. Here the sample spans 2 million or so distinct CDR3 sequences, around half being singletons. Study-level results: CMV status of donors was unknown, possibly confounding expanded clonotype changes. Naive and antigen-experienced cells were not separated, limiting conclusive comparison.

CDR3 size: 14 residues. The V end lost 4 bases, the J end lost 6 bases, and 12 bases lay between the germline ends. The V gene's germline CDR1 is LGHNA and CDR2 YNFKEQ. The source material was blood. This receptor was identified in a woman aged 40 to 49 in good health. The rearrangement joins TRBV4-2 to TRBJ2-2; perhaps TRBD2 as D (5 bases). CDR3 coding DNA: TGTGCCAGCAGCCCGGGGAGTAATTCCGGGGAGCTGTTTTTT. Translating gives CASSPGSNSGELFF.